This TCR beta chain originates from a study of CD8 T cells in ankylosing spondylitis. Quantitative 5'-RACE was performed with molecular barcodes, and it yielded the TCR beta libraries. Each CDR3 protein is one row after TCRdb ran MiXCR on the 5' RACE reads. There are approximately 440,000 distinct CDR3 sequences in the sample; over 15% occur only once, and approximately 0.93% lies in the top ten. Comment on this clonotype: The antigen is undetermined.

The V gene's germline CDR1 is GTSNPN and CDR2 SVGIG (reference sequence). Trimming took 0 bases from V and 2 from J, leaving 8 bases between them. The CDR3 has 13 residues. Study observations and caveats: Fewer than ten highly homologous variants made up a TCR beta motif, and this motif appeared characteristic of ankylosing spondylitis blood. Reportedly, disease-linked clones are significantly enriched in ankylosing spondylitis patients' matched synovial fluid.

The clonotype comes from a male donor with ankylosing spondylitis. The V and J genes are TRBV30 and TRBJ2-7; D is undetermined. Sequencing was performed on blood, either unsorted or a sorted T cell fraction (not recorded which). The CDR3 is CAWSVGSPYEQYF. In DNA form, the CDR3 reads TGTGCCTGGAGTGTAGGATCACCCTACGAGCAGTACTTC.